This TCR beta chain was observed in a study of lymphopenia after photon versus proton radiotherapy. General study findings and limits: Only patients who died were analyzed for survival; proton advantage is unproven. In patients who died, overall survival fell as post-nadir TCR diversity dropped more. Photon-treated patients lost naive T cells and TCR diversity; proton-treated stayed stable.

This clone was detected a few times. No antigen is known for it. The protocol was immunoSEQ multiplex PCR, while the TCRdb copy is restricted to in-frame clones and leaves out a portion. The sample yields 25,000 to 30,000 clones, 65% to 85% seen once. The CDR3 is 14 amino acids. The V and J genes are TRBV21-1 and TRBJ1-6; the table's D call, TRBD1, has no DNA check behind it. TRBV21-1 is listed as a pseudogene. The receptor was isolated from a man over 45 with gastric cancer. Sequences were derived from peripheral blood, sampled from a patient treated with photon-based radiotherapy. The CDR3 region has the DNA TGTGCCAGCAGCAAAGACAGGGTCCGGTCACCCCTCCACTTT. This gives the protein CASSKDRVRSPLHF.